This section outlines one T cell receptor (beta chain) sequence together with its context. Antigen: not known. Generated by immunoSEQ multiplex PCR, the TCRdb table keeps only in-frame clones and is missing some. Of tens of thousands of clones in the sample, roughly 92% were seen once. The data belong to a study of PD-1 blockade in classical Hodgkin lymphoma. Whole-study results and caveats: Nothing has yet pinned down what causes the repertoire differences, possibly disease activity or prior therapy. Baseline TCR diversity was reportedly lower in newly diagnosed patients than healthy donors.

Germline lookup yields CDR1 SGHRS and CDR2 YFSETQ. The CDR3 covers 15 residues. Trimming removed 0 bases at V and 2 bases at J, with 12 bases between. Specified time point: newly diagnosed, previously untreated cHL patient sample. Investigators turned to newly diagnosed, untreated classical Hodgkin lymphoma PBMCs for comparison. The chain is built from TRBV5-1 and TRBJ2-7; weak D call: TRBD2 (6 bases). Specimen: peripheral blood mononuclear cells (PBMCs). The TCR was taken from a human donor with classical Hodgkin lymphoma. This chain's CDR3 is CASSLAGGLTYEQYF. The CDR3 DNA reads TGCGCCAGCAGCTTGGCTGGAGGGTTGACCTACGAGCAGTACTTC.